This T cell receptor beta chain derives from a study of long-term antiretroviral therapy in people with HIV. Specimens held roughly 0.95-11 million cryopreserved PBMC prior to DNA extraction. The immunoSEQ assay was v3.0, run at survey level. The protocol was immunoSEQ multiplex PCR, while the TCRdb copy is restricted to in-frame clones and leaves out a portion. The sample has tens of thousands of clones; around 86% are singletons. The length of the CDR3 is 14 residues. In germline, CDR1 is SQVTM, CDR2 ANQGSEA. V was trimmed by 6 bases and J by 2 bases, leaving 16 bases between them. The chain links TRBV29-1 to TRBJ1-1, with D possibly TRBD1 on 5 matching bases. This material consisted of unsorted PBMCs, taken 1.5 years after starting antiretroviral therapy. The TCR sequence derives from a young man with HIV. This chain's CDR3 is CSVKTGRTNTEAFF. In DNA, the CDR3 is TGCAGCGTAAAAACGGGACGGACTAACACTGAAGCTTTCTTT.